This T cell receptor beta chain was sequenced during a study of cytomegalovirus exposure and HLA in healthy donors. The germline CDR1 and CDR2 sequences are SEHNR and FQNEAQ (reference sequence). With V trimmed by 11 bases and J by 14 bases, 11 bases remained unmatched. The CDR3 has 11 amino acids. About this clone: Its cognate antigen is unknown.

Study-level results: The authors confirmed in vitro that a few CMV-associated chains were specific for CMV antigens.

The PCR was carried out with 60 Vbeta primers and 13 Jbeta primers. The repertoire was sequenced with immunoSEQ multiplex PCR; TCRdb's copy has only in-frame clones and lacks some. The sample yields 180,000 or so clones, over 75% seen once. This sequence originates from a woman aged 30 to 39 in good health and CMV-seronegative. The rearrangement joins TRBV7-9 to TRBJ1-2; 10 bases agree with TRBD1. Sequences were obtained from PBMCs. The CDR3 is CALRRQGAQTF. In DNA form, the CDR3 reads TGTGCCCTGAGAAGACAGGGGGCTCAAACCTTC. Full variable domain (rest looked up from reference TRBV7-9 and TRBJ1-2): DTGVSQNPRHKITKRGQNVTFRCDPISEHNRLYWYRQTLGQGPEFLTYFQNEAQLEKSRLLSDRFSAERPKGSFSTLEIQRTEQGDSAMYLCALRRQGAQTFGSGTRLTVV.